This T cell receptor (beta chain) originates from a study of cytomegalovirus exposure and HLA in healthy donors. Amplification used 60 Vbeta primers and 13 Jbeta primers. Produced via immunoSEQ multiplex PCR; TCRdb's table is partial and in-frame only. The sample carries approximately 130,000 clones, around four fifths recorded once. As to this clone: The junction departs from germline at one end; a sequencing error may be responsible.

This CDR3 comprises 15 residues. In germline, CDR1 is LGHNT, CDR2 FRNRAP. The TCR comes from a boy aged 2 to 10 in good health and CMV-seronegative. The sequencing sample was made of PBMCs. The chain uses TRBV12-5 and TRBJ1-1; tentative D call: TRBD1 (5 bases). DNA of the CDR3: TGTGCTAGTGGTTTGTACCTTGACTCCGGGACTGTCATACATTTT. Translated, it gives CASGLYLDSGTVIHF.